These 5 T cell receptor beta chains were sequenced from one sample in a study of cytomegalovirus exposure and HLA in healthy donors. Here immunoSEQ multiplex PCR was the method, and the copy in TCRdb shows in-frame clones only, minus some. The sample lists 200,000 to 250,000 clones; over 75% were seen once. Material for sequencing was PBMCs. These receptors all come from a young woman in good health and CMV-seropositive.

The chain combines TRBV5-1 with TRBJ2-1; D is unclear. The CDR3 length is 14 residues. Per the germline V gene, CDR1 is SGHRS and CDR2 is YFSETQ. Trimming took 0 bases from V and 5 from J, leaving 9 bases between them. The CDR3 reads CASSLAELNNEQFF. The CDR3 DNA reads TGCGCCAGCAGCTTGGCCGAGCTAAACAATGAGCAGTTCTTC. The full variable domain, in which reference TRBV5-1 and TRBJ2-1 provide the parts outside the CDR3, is KAGVTQTPRYLIKTRGQQVTLSCSPISGHRSVSWYQQTPGQGLQFLFEYFSETQRNKGNFPGRFSGRQFSNSRSEMNVSTLELGDSALYLCASSLAELNNEQFFGPGTRLTVL.

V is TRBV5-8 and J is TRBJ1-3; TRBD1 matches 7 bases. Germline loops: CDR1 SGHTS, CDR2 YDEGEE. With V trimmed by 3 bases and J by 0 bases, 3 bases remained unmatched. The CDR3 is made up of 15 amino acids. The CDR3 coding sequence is TGTGCCAGCAGCTGGGACAGTCCCTCTGGAAACACCATATATTTT. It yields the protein CASSWDSPSGNTIYF.

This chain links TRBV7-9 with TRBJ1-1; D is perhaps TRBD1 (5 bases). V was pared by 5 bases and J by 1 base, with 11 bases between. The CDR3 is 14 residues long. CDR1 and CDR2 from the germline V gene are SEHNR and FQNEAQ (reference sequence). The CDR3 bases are TGTGCCAGCAGCCCGCCACAGGAGAACACTGAAGCTTTCTTT. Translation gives CASSPPQENTEAFF.

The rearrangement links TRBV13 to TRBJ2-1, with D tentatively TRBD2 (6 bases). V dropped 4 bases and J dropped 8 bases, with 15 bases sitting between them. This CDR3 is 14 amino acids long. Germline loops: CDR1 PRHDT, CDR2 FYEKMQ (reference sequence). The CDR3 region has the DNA TGTGCCAGCAGCTCGTTGACTAGAGGCGATGAGCAGTTCTTC. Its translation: CASSSLTRGDEQFF.

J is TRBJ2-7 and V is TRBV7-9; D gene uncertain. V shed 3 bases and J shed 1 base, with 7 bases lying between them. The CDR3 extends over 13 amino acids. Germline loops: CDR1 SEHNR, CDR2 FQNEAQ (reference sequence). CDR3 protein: CASSFGVSYEQYF. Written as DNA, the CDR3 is TGTGCCAGCAGCTTTGGAGTTTCCTACGAGCAGTACTTC.